The rows below give T cell receptor beta chains drawn from one sample of a study of blood T cell repertoires in COVID-19. Assay used: immunoSEQ multiplex PCR; TCRdb lists only in-frame clones, some missing. Among about 210,000 clones, around 80% were seen once, and the ten largest hold approximately 6.6%. Specimen: peripheral blood. The receptors were sampled from a woman aged 70 to 79 with acute or convalescent COVID-19. Each CDR3 is given with its conserved first and last residue. The D gene is left open where the match is weak. Clone size is shown for a subset of rows, as once, few, many or a class of expanded clone.

D gene	J gene	CDR3 length	V gene	clone size	CDR3 protein	CDR3 DNA
.	TRBJ2-3	13	TRBV7-3	.	CASSTTHSDTQYF	TGTGCCAGCAGCACCACCCACTCGGATACGCAGTATTTT
.	TRBJ2-3	13	TRBV4-3	.	CASSQVRGDTQYF	TGCGCCAGCAGCCAAGTCCGGGGGGATACGCAGTATTTT
TRBD2	TRBJ2-2	14	TRBV30	few	CAWSLGLAAGELFF	TGTGCCTGGAGTCTTGGACTAGCGGCCGGGGAGCTGTTTTTT
.	TRBJ1-5	14	TRBV3-1/TRBV3-2	few	CASSQGHSNQPQHF	TGTGCCAGCAGCCAAGGGCACAGCAATCAGCCCCAGCATTTT
TRBD1	TRBJ2-2	15	TRBV7-6	.	CASSLGDRGTGELFF	TGTGCCAGCAGCTTAGGCGACAGGGGGACCGGGGAGCTGTTTTTT
.	TRBJ2-7	11	TRBV29-1	.	CSVLDSYEQYF	TGCAGCGTACTTGACAGCTACGAGCAGTACTTC
.	TRBJ2-1	15	TRBV9	.	CASSVQLGFQGEQFF	TGTGCCAGCAGCGTTCAGCTGGGGTTTCAGGGTGAGCAGTTCTTC
.	TRBJ1-2	12	TRBV3-1/TRBV3-2	.	CASSQAERGYTF	TGTGCCAGCAGCCAAGCCGAGAGGGGCTACACCTTC
.	TRBJ2-2	13	TRBV24-1	.	CATIADTTGELFF	TGTGCCACCATCGCTGACACCACCGGGGAGCTGTTTTTT
.	TRBJ1-5	15	TRBV5-5	many	CASSLAVSGYQPQHF	TGTGCCAGCAGCTTGGCCGTATCAGGTTATCAGCCCCAGCATTTT
.	TRBJ2-2	11	TRBV20-1	.	CSARLGVELFF	TGCAGTGCTAGATTAGGGGTCGAGCTGTTTTTT
.	TRBJ2-3	15	TRBV2	.	CASKGEIMSTDTQYF	TGTGCCAGCAAGGGAGAGATAATGAGCACAGATACGCAGTATTTT
.	TRBJ1-2	16	TRBV3-1/TRBV3-2	.	CASSQDLGRNPYGYTF	TGTGCCAGCAGCCAAGATCTCGGGAGGAACCCCTATGGCTACACCTTC
TRBD2	TRBJ2-5	15	TRBV7-6	.	CASSLLAGASETQYF	TGTGCCAGCAGCTTACTAGCGGGGGCTTCAGAGACCCAGTACTTC
TRBD2	TRBJ2-1	16	TRBV5-4	.	CASRTGRGAENNEQFF	TGTGCCAGCAGGACGGGGCGGGGGGCCGAAAACAATGAGCAGTTCTTC
.	TRBJ2-5	14	TRBV24-1	.	CATSDRTNQETQYF	TGTGCCACCAGTGACAGGACAAACCAAGAGACCCAGTACTTC
TRBD2	TRBJ2-4	15	TRBV2	.	CASSGASGSKNIQYF	TGTGCCAGCAGTGGGGCTAGCGGGTCCAAAAACATTCAGTACTTC
.	TRBJ2-4	17	TRBV2	.	CARWRRGRWEAKNIQYF	TGTGCCAGGTGGAGGCGGGGGCGATGGGAAGCCAAAAACATTCAGTACTTC
TRBD1	TRBJ1-2	13	TRBV2	few	CASNQQGNYGYTF	TGTGCCAGCAACCAACAGGGGAACTATGGCTACACCTTC
TRBD1	TRBJ2-5	15	TRBV24-1	.	CATSVPGQGIETQYF	TGTGCCACCAGTGTCCCGGGACAGGGGATCGAGACCCAGTACTTC
.	TRBJ2-3	15	TRBV10-3	once	CAINSQPRGQDTQYF	TGTGCCATCAATTCGCAACCGCGGGGGCAAGATACGCAGTATTTT
TRBD1	TRBJ2-7	14	TRBV6-5	.	CASSTGGFSYEQYF	TGTGCCAGCAGTACAGGGGGCTTCTCCTACGAGCAGTACTTC
.	TRBJ1-2	13	TRBV5-1	.	CASSLDRFYGYTF	TGCGCCAGCAGCTTGGACAGATTCTATGGCTACACCTTC
TRBD2	TRBJ2-1	17	TRBV7-2	.	CASSLEGTSGGINEQFF	TGTGCCAGCAGCTTAGAGGGGACTAGCGGGGGTATAAATGAGCAGTTCTTC
.	TRBJ1-1	12	TRBV12-3/TRBV12-4	.	CASSPGWTEAFF	TGTGCCAGCAGTCCGGGTTGGACTGAAGCTTTCTTT
TRBD1	TRBJ1-4	15	TRBV18	.	CASSRGQAGNEKLFF	TGTGCCAGCTCAAGGGGACAGGCGGGAAATGAAAAACTGTTTTTT
.	TRBJ2-7	12	TRBV4-1	.	CASSQPPEEQYF	TGCGCCAGCAGCCAACCTCCTGAGGAGCAGTACTTC
TRBD2	TRBJ2-5	15	TRBV7-2	.	CASSSLAGGRETQYF	TGTGCCAGCAGCTCATTAGCGGGGGGGCGGGAGACCCAGTACTTC
TRBD1	TRBJ2-5	16	TRBV9	.	CASSVTPTGGGETQYF	TGTGCCAGCAGCGTGACCCCTACAGGGGGCGGTGAGACCCAGTACTTC
.	TRBJ2-1	13	TRBV7-2	.	CASSSDWLNEQFF	TGTGCCAGCAGTAGTGACTGGCTCAATGAGCAGTTCTTC
.	TRBJ2-1	15	TRBV15	few	CATSPRTSTYNEQFF	TGTGCCACCAGCCCCCGGACAAGTACCTACAATGAGCAGTTCTTC
TRBD2	TRBJ2-7	14	TRBV29-1	few	CSASGGRKLYEQYF	TGCAGCGCCTCGGGGGGGAGAAAACTTTACGAGCAGTACTTC
.	TRBJ1-4	15	TRBV7-2	.	CASSSQGSTNEKLFF	TGTGCCAGCAGCTCCCAGGGCTCAACTAATGAAAAACTGTTTTTT
TRBD1	TRBJ2-5	13	TRBV25-1	.	CASSKTGLKTQYF	TGTGCCAGCAGTAAGACAGGGTTGAAGACCCAGTACTTC
TRBD2	TRBJ2-1	15	TRBV9	.	CASSSQGLAYSEQFF	TGTGCCAGCAGCAGTCAGGGACTAGCGTACAGTGAGCAGTTCTTC
TRBD2	TRBJ2-7	19	TRBV5-1	.	CASSLGPGLAGESSYEQYF	TGCGCCAGCAGCTTAGGCCCGGGACTAGCGGGGGAAAGCTCCTACGAGCAGTACTTC
.	TRBJ1-1	12	TRBV3-1/TRBV3-2	.	CASSQEGRGAFF	TGTGCCAGCAGCCAAGAAGGGAGGGGGGCTTTCTTT
.	TRBJ2-5	13	TRBV5-1	.	CASKPYTEKTQYF	TGCGCCAGCAAACCCTATACCGAGAAGACCCAGTACTTC
.	TRBJ1-2	13	TRBV9	.	CASTVAPAGGYTF	TGTGCCAGCACCGTAGCTCCAGCGGGCGGCTACACCTTC
TRBD1	TRBJ1-6	14	TRBV30	once	CAWRVRDRNSPLHF	TGTGCCTGGAGGGTCCGGGACAGAAATTCACCCCTCCACTTT
.	TRBJ1-3	13	TRBV9	.	CASSLGGGNTIYF	TGCGCCAGCAGCTTGGGGGGGGGAAACACCATATATTTT
TRBD1	TRBJ1-1	18	TRBV29-1	.	CSGLDRGVGIGVGTEAFF	TGCAGCGGACTCGACAGGGGGGTAGGGATTGGAGTCGGCACTGAAGCTTTCTTT
.	TRBJ1-1	14	TRBV4-1	few	CASSQVTETTEAFF	TGCGCCAGCAGCCAAGTTACAGAGACCACTGAAGCTTTCTTT
.	TRBJ1-2	14	TRBV27	few	CASSSPQGWDGYTF	TGTGCCAGCAGTTCCCCACAGGGATGGGATGGCTACACCTTC
.	TRBJ2-2	15	TRBV6-5	.	CASITARLGTGELFF	TGTGCCAGTATTACTGCCCGACTAGGGACCGGGGAGCTGTTTTTT